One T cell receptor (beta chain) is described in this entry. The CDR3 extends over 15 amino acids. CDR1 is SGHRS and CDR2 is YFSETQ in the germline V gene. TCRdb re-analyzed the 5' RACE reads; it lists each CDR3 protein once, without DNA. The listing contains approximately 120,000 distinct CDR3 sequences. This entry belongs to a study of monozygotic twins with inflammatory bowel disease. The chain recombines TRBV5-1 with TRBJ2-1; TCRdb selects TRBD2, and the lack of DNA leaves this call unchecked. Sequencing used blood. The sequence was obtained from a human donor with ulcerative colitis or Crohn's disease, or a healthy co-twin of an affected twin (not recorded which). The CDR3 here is CASSLSGRRDNEQFF.